The 17 T cell receptor beta chains below all came from one sample that was sequenced in a study of cytomegalovirus exposure and HLA in healthy donors (dated by TCRdb to 2016 to 2017). The library was obtained by the immunoSEQ multiplex PCR assay. The multiplex PCR relied on a mix of 60 forward primers for TCR Vbeta segments and 13 reverse primers for TCR Jbeta segments. TCRdb holds this immuneACCESS table with in-frame rearrangements only. Some clones are missing; in checked studies, unresolved V genes explain under half, and the rest has no known cause. The sample data list 250,000 to 300,000 clones, and 80% to 90% of these were observed just once. The ten largest clones add up to 1.5% to 2.5% of the sample. The sample was PBMCs. Source of these receptors: a woman aged 40 to 55 in good health and CMV-seropositive.

The V and J genes are TRBV19 and TRBJ1-2; 10 positions agree with TRBD1. This CDR3 is built from 15 residues. The V gene's germline CDR1 is LNHDA and CDR2 SQIVND (reference sequence). V gave up 7 bases and J gave up 4 bases; unmatched junction bases: 9. CDR3: CASTPLTGGGYGYTF. CDR3 bases: TGTGCCAGTACTCCTTTGACAGGGGGCGGCTATGGCTACACCTTC.

V usage is TRBV5-6 and J usage is TRBJ2-1; the match to TRBD2 covers 8 bases. J lost 3 bases, V lost 4 bases, and 6 bases had no gene match. CDR1 is SGHDT and CDR2 is YYEEEE in the germline V gene. The CDR3 spans 15 residues. The DNA for the CDR3 is TGTGCCAGCAGCGAAACTAGCGGAGTCTACAATGAGCAGTTCTTC. Residues: CASSETSGVYNEQFF.

The gene calls are TRBV5-1 and TRBJ2-1, with D unresolved. Trimming removed 1 base from V and 8 bases from J, with 10 bases in between. The germline gives CDR1 SGHRS, CDR2 YFSETQ. This CDR3 has 13 amino acids. The DNA for the CDR3 is TGCGCCAGCAGCTTGCTCGTTGTCGATGAGCAGTTCTTC. This gives the protein CASSLLVVDEQFF.

This clone was picked up a small number of times. The gene calls are TRBV2 and TRBJ2-7; TRBD1 aligns across 9 bases. CDR3 size: 14 residues. Germline trimming cut 7 bases from V and 1 base from J; bases unmatched to any gene: 5. Germline V gene data show CDR1 as SNHLY and CDR2 as FYNNEI. Written as DNA, the CDR3 is TGTGCCAGCAACCGACAGGGGGGGTCCTACGAGCAGTACTTC. Encoded protein: CASNRQGGSYEQYF.

The J gene is TRBJ2-7, the V gene TRBV28; 8 nucleotides line up with TRBD1. Germline-derived CDR1 and CDR2 are MDHEN and SYDVKM. V shed 3 bases, J shed 2 bases, and the junction held 9 bases outside the gene matches. There are 16 residues in the CDR3. CDR3 DNA sequence: TGTGCCAGCAGTTTCCAGGACAGGGTATTACCCTACGAGCAGTACTTC. It codes for CASSFQDRVLPYEQYF.

V gene TRBV11-3 combines with J gene TRBJ2-7, with D possibly being TRBD2 (6 bases). The V gene's germline CDR1 is SGHNT and CDR2 YENEEA. V was clipped by 5 bases and J by 1 base, with 12 bases between them. The CDR3 consists of 14 residues. CDR3 region: CASSPRAGSYEQYF. CDR3 DNA: TGTGCCAGCAGCCCACGCGCGGGATCCTACGAGCAGTACTTC.

This clone was counted only a few times. This chain connects TRBV10-3 to TRBJ2-5, with D possibly TRBD1 on 6 matching bases. The DNA end is a closer match to TRBJ2-7, so the J assignment may be wrong. Looked up from germline, CDR1 is ENHRY and CDR2 is SYGVKD. The CDR3 consists of 14 residues. The CDR3 spells CAISEGTNSYEQYF. For the CDR3, the DNA is TGTGCCATCAGTGAAGGGACAAACTCCTACGAGCAGTACTTC.

The gene calls are TRBV30 and TRBJ2-1, with 9 bases fitting TRBD1. CDR3 length equals 15 residues. Germline CDR1 is GTSNPN and CDR2 is SVGIG (reference sequence). V dropped 3 bases and J dropped 10; count of bases not matched to a gene: 13. CDR3 in amino acids: CAWRAGGGQGGEQFF. In DNA form, the CDR3 reads TGTGCCTGGAGGGCCGGAGGGGGACAGGGAGGAGAGCAGTTCTTC.

With respect to this clone: Other DNA sequences in this sample translate to the same CDR3. The chain couples TRBV7-9 to TRBJ2-7; the D gene is possibly TRBD2 (6 bases). The CDR3 is 13 residues long. Trimming took off 0 bases at V and 4 bases at J, with 7 bases between the two ends. Germline V CDR1 and CDR2: SEHNR, FQNEAQ (reference sequence). In DNA form, the CDR3 reads TGTGCCAGCAGCTTAGCGGGAGGATACGAGCAGTACTTC. Its translation is CASSLAGGYEQYF.

The chain recombines TRBV28 with TRBJ1-5; TRBD1 might be the D (5 bases). Germline V gene data show CDR1 as MDHEN and CDR2 as SYDVKM. The germline V and J ends were trimmed by 4 bases and 4 bases, with 8 bases remaining between them. This CDR3 comprises 13 residues. This CDR3 reads CASSWGRNQPQHF. As DNA, the CDR3 is TGTGCCAGCAGTTGGGGGAGGAATCAGCCCCAGCATTTT. The full variable domain, in which reference TRBV28 and TRBJ1-5 provide the parts outside the CDR3, is DVKVTQSSRYLVKRTGEKVFLECVQDMDHENMFWYRQDPGLGLRLIYFSYDVKMKEKGDIPEGYSVSREKKERFSLILESASTNQTSMYLCASSWGRNQPQHFGDGTRLSIL.

This chain links TRBV6-5 with TRBJ1-1, with D uncertain. This CDR3 is built from 13 residues. Trimming cost V 8 bases and J 1 base, with 11 bases left between them. Germline V gene lookup returns CDR1 MNHEY and CDR2 SVGAGI. The CDR3 here is CASFIQENTEAFF. As DNA, the CDR3 is TGTGCCAGCTTCATCCAGGAGAACACTGAAGCTTTCTTT.

V is TRBV4-1 and J is TRBJ1-5; 7 bases are a match to TRBD1. The CDR3 covers 16 residues. CDR1 and CDR2 (germline): MGHRA, YSYEKL. J lost 9 bases, V lost 2 bases, and 13 bases had no gene match. The CDR3: CASSQRGQRNWVPQHF. The CDR3 nucleotides read TGCGCCAGCAGCCAAAGGGGACAGCGGAACTGGGTGCCCCAGCATTTT.

The chain joins TRBV6-6 to TRBJ1-1; D is ambiguous. CDR1 is MNHNY, CDR2 SVGAGI, per germline (reference sequence). V was pared by 6 bases and J by 4 bases, with 15 bases between. The length of the CDR3 is 14 residues. CDR3 nucleotide sequence: TGTGCCAGCAGGCAAGACCGGGTCATCACTGAAGCTTTCTTT. It translates to CASRQDRVITEAFF.

This rearrangement joins TRBV29-1 to TRBJ1-2, with D perhaps matching TRBD1 (5 bases). The length of the CDR3 is 15 residues. CDR1 is SQVTM, CDR2 ANQGSEA, per germline. V was clipped by 3 bases and J by 4 bases, with 18 bases between them. This CDR3 reads CSVERAGVASYGYTF. In DNA form, the CDR3 reads TGCAGCGTTGAGCGCGCGGGGGTAGCCTCCTATGGCTACACCTTC.

This clone is a singleton in its sample. V gene TRBV2 combines with J gene TRBJ2-2; D is unclear. The CDR3 is made up of 14 amino acids. Per the germline V gene, CDR1 is SNHLY and CDR2 is FYNNEI. V was shortened by 7 bases and J by 5 bases, with 14 bases between the two germline ends. CDR3 region: CASTTTTRTGELFF. The CDR3 DNA reads TGTGCCAGCACCACCACAACAAGAACCGGGGAGCTGTTTTTT.

The J gene is TRBJ2-7, the V gene TRBV28, with unresolved D. CDR3 length equals 16 residues. Germline values: CDR1 MDHEN, CDR2 SYDVKM. V lost 6 bases and J lost 3, with 21 bases in between. Here the CDR3 reads CASSLIGTEVDYEQYF. CDR3 DNA sequence: TGTGCCAGCAGCCTTATAGGAACAGAAGTGGACTACGAGCAGTACTTC.

The genes are TRBV9 and TRBJ2-3; 8 bases agree with TRBD1. There are 14 residues in the CDR3. CDR1 SGDLS and CDR2 YYNGEE come from the germline V gene. V lost 3 bases, J lost 4 bases, and 4 bases stayed unmatched. This CDR3 reads CASSGQGKADTQYF. The CDR3 region has the DNA TGTGCCAGCAGCGGACAGGGGAAAGCAGATACGCAGTATTTT.